This is a list of T cell receptor beta chains from one sample in a study of blood T cell repertoires in COVID-19. Assay used: immunoSEQ multiplex PCR; TCRdb lists only in-frame clones, some missing. The data hold fewer than 350,000 clones, with about 92% observed a single time. The source material was peripheral blood. All receptors derive from a woman aged 55-75 years with COVID-19, enrolled during active disease. Both conserved end residues are part of each CDR3. D genes are given only for firm matches. The listing skips clone size in some rows; elsewhere it reads once, few, many or a size class.

j_call | clone_size | v_call | d_call | cdr3_aa | cdr3_nt
TRBJ2-7 | once | TRBV19 | . | CASSKDRYEQYF | TGTGCCAGTAGCAAAGACAGGTACGAGCAGTACTTC
TRBJ2-2 | . | TRBV4-1 | . | CASSPRGFPGELFF | TGCGCCAGCAGCCCCCGGGGGTTCCCCGGGGAGCTGTTTTTT
TRBJ1-4 | . | TRBV3-1/TRBV3-2 | . | CASSPSGATNEKLFF | TGTGCCAGCAGCCCATCCGGGGCAACTAATGAAAAACTGTTTTTT
TRBJ2-7 | . | TRBV11-1 | TRBD2 | CASSKDGLAEYEQYF | TGTGCCAGCAGCAAGGACGGTCTAGCGGAATACGAGCAGTACTTC
TRBJ1-1 | once | TRBV18 | TRBD1 | CASSPQGAQSEAFF | TGTGCCAGCTCACCACAGGGGGCGCAGTCTGAAGCTTTCTTT
TRBJ2-7 | . | TRBV6-1 | TRBD1 | CASSGGQLLTNIYEQYF | TGTGCCAGCAGTGGGGGACAGCTTCTAACTAACATCTACGAGCAGTACTTC
TRBJ1-1 | . | TRBV18 | . | CASSPFSGQKNTEAFF | TGTGCCAGCTCACCTTTCTCAGGACAAAAGAACACTGAAGCTTTCTTT
TRBJ2-7 | . | TRBV9 | TRBD2 | CASSPRGGENRDSRPYEQYF | TGTGCCAGCAGCCCCCGCGGGGGGGAAAACCGGGACAGTCGACCCTACGAGCAGTACTTC
TRBJ2-7 | . | TRBV4-1 | . | CASSQGRGAYEQYF | TGCGCCAGCAGCCAAGGAAGAGGCGCCTACGAGCAGTACTTC
TRBJ1-5 | . | TRBV2 | TRBD1 | CASMGQGGQPQHF | TGTGCCAGCATGGGGCAGGGGGGTCAGCCCCAGCATTTT
TRBJ1-1 | once | TRBV11-3 | . | CASSLDSSRRDTEAFF | TGTGCCAGCAGCTTAGATTCATCTCGTCGGGACACTGAAGCTTTCTTT
TRBJ1-5 | . | TRBV7-2 | . | CASSYLTGDQPQHF | TGTGCCAGCAGCTATCTAACAGGAGATCAGCCCCAGCATTTT
TRBJ1-1 | . | TRBV9 | . | CASSTRTGVNTEAFF | TGTGCCAGCAGCACAAGAACGGGGGTAAACACTGAAGCTTTCTTT
TRBJ1-2 | . | TRBV27 | . | CASSLAGGYGYTF | TGTGCCAGCAGTTTAGCCGGGGGCTATGGCTACACCTTC
TRBJ1-5 | . | TRBV18 | . | CASSPRSGEGQPQHF | TGTGCCAGCTCACCGCGATCCGGGGAGGGTCAGCCCCAGCATTTT
TRBJ2-1 | . | TRBV5-8 | TRBD2 | CASSLHRGLAGEQFF | TGTGCCAGCAGCCTACATAGGGGACTAGCTGGCGAGCAGTTCTTC
TRBJ1-1 | . | TRBV7-9 | . | CASSLGGGVVNTEAFF | TGTGCCAGCAGCTTAGGGGGAGGGGTCGTGAACACTGAAGCTTTCTTT
TRBJ2-5 | . | TRBV27 | TRBD2 | CASSLLLAGGPKIGTQYF | TGTGCCAGCAGTTTGTTACTAGCGGGGGGTCCGAAGATTGGGACCCAGTACTTC
TRBJ1-4 | . | TRBV30 | . | CAWSDAEKLFF | TGTGCCTGGAGTGACGCGGAAAAACTGTTTTTT
TRBJ1-4 | . | TRBV28 | TRBD1 | CASRPGQGARRSEKLFF | TGTGCCAGCAGGCCGGGACAGGGGGCGCGAAGAAGTGAAAAACTGTTTTTT
TRBJ2-2 | . | TRBV5-1 | TRBD1 | CASSLPGQGYTGELFF | TGCGCCAGCAGCTTGCCGGGACAGGGGTACACCGGGGAGCTGTTTTTT
TRBJ1-5 | . | TRBV7-9 | TRBD1 | CASSPQGASNQPQHF | TGTGCCAGCAGCCCCCAGGGGGCGAGCAATCAGCCCCAGCATTTT
TRBJ1-2 | . | TRBV18 | . | CASSPNRDRGYTF | TGTGCCAGCTCTCCCAACCGGGATCGAGGCTACACCTTC
TRBJ2-3 | . | TRBV10-1 | . | CASGGFTDTQYF | TGCGCCAGCGGAGGGTTCACAGATACGCAGTATTTT